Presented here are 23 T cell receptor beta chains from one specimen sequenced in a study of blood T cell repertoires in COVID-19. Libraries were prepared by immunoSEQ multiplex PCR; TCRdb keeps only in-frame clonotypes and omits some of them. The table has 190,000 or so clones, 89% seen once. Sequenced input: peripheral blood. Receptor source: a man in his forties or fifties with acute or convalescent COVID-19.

The CDR3 region has the DNA TGTGCCAGCAGCTTAATGCTAGCGGGGGGGCGTATCAATGAGCAGTTCTTC. It encodes CASSLMLAGGRINEQFF. The V call is TRBV11-2, the J call TRBJ2-1; 12 nucleotides align to TRBD2. V dropped 2 bases and J dropped 6; count of bases not matched to a gene: 8. Germline loops: CDR1 SGHAT, CDR2 FQNNGV. This CDR3 contains 17 residues.

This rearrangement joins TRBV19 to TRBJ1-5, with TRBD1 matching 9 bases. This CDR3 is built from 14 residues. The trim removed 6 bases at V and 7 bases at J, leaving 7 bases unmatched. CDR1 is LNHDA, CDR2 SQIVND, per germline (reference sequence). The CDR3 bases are TGTGCCAGTAGCCCGGGACAGGGTAGACAGCCCCAGCATTTT. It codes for CASSPGQGRQPQHF.

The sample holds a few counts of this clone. For the CDR3, the DNA is TGTGCCAGCAGCCAACTTGACGAGGGTTCGAACACCGGGGAGCTGTTTTTT. Its protein is CASSQLDEGSNTGELFF. The V call is TRBV4-2, the J call TRBJ2-2, with a possible D match to TRBD2 (5 bases). Germline loops: CDR1 LGHNA, CDR2 YNFKEQ. The CDR3 sequence is 17 residues long. V was pared by 2 bases and J by 0 bases, with 13 bases between.

The CDR3 sequence is CASSSAANTGELFF. The CDR3 DNA sequence: TGTGCCAGCAGCTCAGCCGCGAACACCGGGGAGCTGTTTTTT. The J gene is TRBJ2-2, the V gene TRBV7-8; D gene ambiguous. The CDR3 loop spans 14 amino acids. Looked up from germline, CDR1 is SGHVS and CDR2 is FQNEAQ. V was pared by 4 bases and J by 0 bases, with 6 bases between.

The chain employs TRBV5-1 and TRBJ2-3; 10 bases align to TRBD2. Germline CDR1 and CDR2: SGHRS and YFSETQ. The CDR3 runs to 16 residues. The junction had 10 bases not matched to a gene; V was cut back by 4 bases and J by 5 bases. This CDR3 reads CASSIAGGQGGDTQYF. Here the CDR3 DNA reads TGCGCCAGCAGCATAGCGGGGGGCCAAGGGGGAGATACGCAGTATTTT.

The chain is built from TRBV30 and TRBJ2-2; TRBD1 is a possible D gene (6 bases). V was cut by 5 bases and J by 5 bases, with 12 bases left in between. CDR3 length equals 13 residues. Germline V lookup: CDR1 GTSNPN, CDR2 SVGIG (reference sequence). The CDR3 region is CAWEGVETGELFF. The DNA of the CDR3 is TGTGCCTGGGAGGGGGTCGAAACCGGGGAGCTGTTTTTT.

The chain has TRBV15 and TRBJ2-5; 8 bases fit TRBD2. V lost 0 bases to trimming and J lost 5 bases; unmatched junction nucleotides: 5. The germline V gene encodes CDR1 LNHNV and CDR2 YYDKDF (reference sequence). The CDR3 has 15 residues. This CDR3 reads CATSRDREGSETQYF. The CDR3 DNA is TGTGCCACCAGCAGAGATCGGGAGGGATCCGAGACCCAGTACTTC.

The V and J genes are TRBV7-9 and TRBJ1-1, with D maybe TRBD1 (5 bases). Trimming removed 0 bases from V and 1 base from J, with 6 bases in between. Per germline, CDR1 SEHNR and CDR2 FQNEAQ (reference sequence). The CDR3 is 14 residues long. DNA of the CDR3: TGTGCCAGCAGCTTAGCCAGGGAGAACACTGAAGCTTTCTTT. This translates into CASSLARENTEAFF.

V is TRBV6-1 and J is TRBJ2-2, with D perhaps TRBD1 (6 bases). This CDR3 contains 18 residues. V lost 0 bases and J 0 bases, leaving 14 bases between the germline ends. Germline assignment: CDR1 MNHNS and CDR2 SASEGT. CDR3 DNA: TGTGCCAGCAGTGAAGCACATTTTCGGACAGCGAACACCGGGGAGCTGTTTTTT. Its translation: CASSEAHFRTANTGELFF.

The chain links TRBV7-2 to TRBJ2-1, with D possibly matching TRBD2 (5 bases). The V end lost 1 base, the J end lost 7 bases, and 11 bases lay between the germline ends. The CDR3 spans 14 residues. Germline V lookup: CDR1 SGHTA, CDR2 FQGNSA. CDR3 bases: TGTGCCAGCAGCTTAGTTAGGTCGGGGAATGAGCAGTTCTTC. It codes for CASSLVRSGNEQFF.

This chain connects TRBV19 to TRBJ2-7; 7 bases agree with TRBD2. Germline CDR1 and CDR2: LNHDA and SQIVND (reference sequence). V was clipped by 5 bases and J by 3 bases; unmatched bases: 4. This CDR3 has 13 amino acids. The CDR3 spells CASSAGTIYEQYF. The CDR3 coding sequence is TGTGCCAGTAGTGCCGGGACTATCTACGAGCAGTACTTC.

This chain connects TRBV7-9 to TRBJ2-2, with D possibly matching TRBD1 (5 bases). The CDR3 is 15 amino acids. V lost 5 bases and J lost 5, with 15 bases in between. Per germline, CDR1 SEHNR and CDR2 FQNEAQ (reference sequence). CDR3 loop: CASSPRGAKTGELFF. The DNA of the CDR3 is TGTGCCAGCAGCCCTAGGGGTGCTAAGACCGGGGAGCTGTTTTTT.

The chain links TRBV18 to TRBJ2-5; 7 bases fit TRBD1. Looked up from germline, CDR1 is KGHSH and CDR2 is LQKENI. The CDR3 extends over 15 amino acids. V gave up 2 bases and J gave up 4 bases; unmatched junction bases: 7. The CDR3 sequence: CASSPAWAGGETQYF. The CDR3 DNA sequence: TGTGCCAGCTCACCAGCATGGGCAGGGGGAGAGACCCAGTACTTC.

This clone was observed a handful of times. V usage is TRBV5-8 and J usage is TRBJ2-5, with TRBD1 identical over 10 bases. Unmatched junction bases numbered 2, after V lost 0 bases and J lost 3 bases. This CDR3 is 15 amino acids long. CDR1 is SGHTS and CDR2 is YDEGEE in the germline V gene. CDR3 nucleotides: TGTGCCAGCAGCTTGGAGGGGACAGGGGAAGAGACCCAGTACTTC. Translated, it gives CASSLEGTGEETQYF.

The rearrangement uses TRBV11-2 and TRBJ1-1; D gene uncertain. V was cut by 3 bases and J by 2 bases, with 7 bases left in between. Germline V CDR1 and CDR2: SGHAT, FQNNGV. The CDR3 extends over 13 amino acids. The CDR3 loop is CASSFTANTEAFF. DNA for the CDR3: TGTGCCAGCAGCTTCACAGCCAACACTGAAGCTTTCTTT.

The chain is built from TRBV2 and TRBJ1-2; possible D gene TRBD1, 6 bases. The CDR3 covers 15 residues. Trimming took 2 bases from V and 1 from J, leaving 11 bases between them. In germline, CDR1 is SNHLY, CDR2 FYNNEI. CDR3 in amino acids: CASSEWGRGNYGYTF. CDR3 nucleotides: TGTGCCAGCAGTGAATGGGGGCGAGGTAACTATGGCTACACCTTC.

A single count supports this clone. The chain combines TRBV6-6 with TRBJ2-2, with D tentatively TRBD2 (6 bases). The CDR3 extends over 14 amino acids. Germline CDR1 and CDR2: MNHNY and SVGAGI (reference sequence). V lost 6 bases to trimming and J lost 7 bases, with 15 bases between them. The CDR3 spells CASSPQGSGGELFF. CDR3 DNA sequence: TGTGCCAGCAGCCCTCAGGGTAGCGGCGGGGAGCTGTTTTTT.

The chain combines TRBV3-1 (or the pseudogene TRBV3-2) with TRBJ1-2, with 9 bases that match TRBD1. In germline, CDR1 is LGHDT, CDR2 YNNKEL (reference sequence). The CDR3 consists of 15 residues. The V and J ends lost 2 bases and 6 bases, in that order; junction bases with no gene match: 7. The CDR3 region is CASSQWTGEGDGYTF. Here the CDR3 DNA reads TGTGCCAGCAGCCAATGGACAGGGGAAGGGGATGGCTACACCTTC.

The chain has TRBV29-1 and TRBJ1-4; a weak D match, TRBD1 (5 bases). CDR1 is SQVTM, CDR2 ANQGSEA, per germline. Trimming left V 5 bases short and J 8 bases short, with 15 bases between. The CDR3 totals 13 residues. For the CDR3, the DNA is TGCAGCGTTACCGCGGGGGTGCGGGAAAAACTGTTTTTT. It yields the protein CSVTAGVREKLFF.

The DNA of the CDR3 is TGTGTGCAGGGGGCGAGGACTAACTATGGCTACACCTTC. It yields the protein CVQGARTNYGYTF. The chain has TRBV30 and TRBJ1-2, with TRBD1 matching 8 bases. Germline assignment: CDR1 GTSNPN and CDR2 SVGIG (reference sequence). This CDR3 is built from 13 residues. The full variable domain, with the rest looked up from reference TRBV30 and TRBJ1-2, is SQTIHQWPATLVQPVGSPLSLECTVEGTSNPNLYWYRQAAGRGLQLLFYSVGIGQISSEVPQNLSASRPQDRQFILSSKKLLLSDSGFYLCVQGARTNYGYTFGSGTRLTVV.

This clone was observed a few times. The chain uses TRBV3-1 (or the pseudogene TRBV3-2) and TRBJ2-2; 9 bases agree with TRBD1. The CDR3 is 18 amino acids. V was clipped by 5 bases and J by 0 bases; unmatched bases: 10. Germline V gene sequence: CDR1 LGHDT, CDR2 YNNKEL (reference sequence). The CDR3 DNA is TGTGCCAGCAGCTATACAGCACAGGGGGCGTCGAACACCGGGGAGCTGTTTTTT. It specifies CASSYTAQGASNTGELFF.

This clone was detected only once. CDR3: CASSLASGLNTEAFF. CDR3 sequence (DNA): TGTGCCAGCAGCTTAGCATCGGGGTTGAACACTGAAGCTTTCTTT. V usage is TRBV7-9 and J usage is TRBJ1-1, with no clear D. CDR3 size: 15 residues. Deletions cut 0 bases from V and 0 bases from J, with 8 bases between. Germline lookup yields CDR1 SEHNR and CDR2 FQNEAQ (reference sequence).

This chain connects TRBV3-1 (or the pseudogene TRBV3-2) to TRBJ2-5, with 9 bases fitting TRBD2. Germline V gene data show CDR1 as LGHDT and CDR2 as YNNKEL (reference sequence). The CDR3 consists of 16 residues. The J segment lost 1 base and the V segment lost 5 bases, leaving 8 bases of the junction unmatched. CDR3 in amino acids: CASSGGVAGVQETQYF. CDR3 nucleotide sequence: TGTGCCAGCAGCGGAGGGGTAGCGGGGGTCCAAGAGACCCAGTACTTC.